This TCR beta chain was profiled in a study of early T cells in non-severe SARS-CoV-2 infection. Across the whole study: Sequenced bulk RNA came from whole blood that was unsorted, and chains were unpaired.

At least ten counts were recorded for this clonotype. Antigen unknown. Individual cDNA molecules received unique molecular identifiers during library preparation. TCRdb ran MiXCR on the 5' RACE reads and lists one entry per CDR3 protein. The sample records around 61,000 distinct CDR3 sequences, roughly 12% being singletons. General study results and limits: Database matching using VDJdb favored anti-spike CD8 responses, with private and CD4 specificities left missing.

The sample taken for sequencing was whole blood. This sequence was found in an adult who was a healthcare worker with PCR-confirmed SARS-CoV-2 infection or an uninfected control (not recorded which).

The CDR3 DNA follows: TGTGCCAGTAGCCCAGGGGGGGTCCGACTCAATGAGCAGTTCTTC. Translation: CASSPGGVRLNEQFF. V and J are TRBV19 and TRBJ2-1, with D possibly called TRBD1 or TRBD2 (7 bases each). Germline CDR1 and CDR2: LNHDA and SQIVND (reference sequence). Trimming stripped 6 bases from V and 6 bases from J, with 18 bases between. CDR3 length: 15 residues.